These 2 T cell receptor beta chains came from one sample sequenced in a study of T cells in tuberculosis. Here immunoSEQ multiplex PCR was the method, and the copy in TCRdb shows in-frame clones only, minus some. The data hold about 43,000 clones, with about 95% observed a single time. The material sequenced was PBMCs. These receptor sequences come from a donor aged 10-29 years with latent tuberculosis or without tuberculosis infection.

CDR3 protein: CASNRENYEQYF. CDR3 nucleotides: TGTGCCAGCAACCGGGAAAACTACGAGCAGTACTTC. V gene TRBV7-9 combines with J gene TRBJ2-7, with D possibly TRBD2 on 5 matching bases. V gave up 7 bases and J gave up 3 bases, with 10 bases separating them. Per the germline V gene, CDR1 is SEHNR and CDR2 is FQNEAQ (reference sequence). The CDR3 loop spans 12 amino acids.

The chain's CDR3 is CASSLGPIGSGGDHNEQFF. The CDR3 DNA is TGTGCCAGCAGTTTAGGACCCATCGGGAGCGGGGGGGATCACAATGAGCAGTTCTTC. The chain has TRBV27 and TRBJ2-1, with 10 bases fitting TRBD2. The CDR3 is made up of 19 amino acids. CDR1 is MNHEY, CDR2 SMNVEV, per germline (reference sequence). Trimming at V came to 2 bases and at J to 5 bases, leaving 15 bases not matched to a gene.